Below, 18 T cell receptor beta chains from the same sample are listed, as sequenced in a study of T-cell reconstitution after alpha-beta-depleted transplantation in children. The authors prepared the TCRbeta library with unique molecular identifiers. TCRdb independently ran MiXCR on the PCR reads; one entry per CDR3 protein. Of 600,000 to 700,000 distinct CDR3 sequences listed, roughly 17% were seen once; the top ten hold approximately 1%. Sequencing was performed on PBMCs from the stem cell graft donor, taken from the stem cell graft. These receptors originate from a human donor who donated a stem cell graft to a child with acute myeloid leukemia.

This rearrangement joins TRBV7-3 to TRBJ2-2, with D possibly being TRBD2 (5 bases). The V gene's germline CDR1 is SGHTA and CDR2 FQGTGA. The CDR3 is 18 amino acids. V lost 1 base to trimming and J lost 5 bases, with 20 bases between them. The CDR3 loop reads CASSLSRAGSTPTGELFF. The CDR3 DNA sequence: TGTGCCAGCAGCTTAAGCCGCGCGGGCTCCACCCCAACCGGGGAGCTGTTTTTT.

V usage is TRBV20-1 and J usage is TRBJ1-1, with 8 bases identical to TRBD1. The trim removed 5 bases at V and 6 bases at J, leaving 8 bases unmatched. Germline V gene lookup returns CDR1 DFQATT and CDR2 SNEGSKA (reference sequence). This CDR3 region has 13 residues. In nucleotides, the CDR3 is TGCAGTGCTGCCACCGACAGGGGCCCTGAAGCTTTCTTT. Its protein is CSAATDRGPEAFF.

The J gene is TRBJ2-1, the V gene TRBV29-1, with D possibly matching TRBD1 (6 bases). Germline CDR1 and CDR2: SQVTM and ANQGSEA. V lost 0 bases, J lost 2 bases, and 11 bases lay in between. CDR3 length: 15 amino acids. CDR3: CSVEEGHPAYNEQFF. In DNA form, the CDR3 reads TGCAGCGTTGAAGAGGGACATCCAGCCTACAATGAGCAGTTCTTC.

The table lists this clonotype with many counts. CDR3 region: CASSYSKGTGDEKLFF. CDR3 coding DNA: TGTGCCAGCAGTTACTCGAAAGGGACAGGGGATGAAAAACTGTTTTTT. V and J are TRBV6-5 and TRBJ1-4, with 10 bases matching TRBD1. Germline values: CDR1 MNHEY, CDR2 SVGAGI. The CDR3 spans 16 residues. V dropped 0 bases and J dropped 6; count of bases not matched to a gene: 4.

This clonotype was counted ten times or more. The rearrangement uses TRBV20-1 and TRBJ2-7; a possible D gene is TRBD1 (6 bases). The CDR3 has 14 amino acids. Deletions cut 3 bases from V and 0 bases from J, with 12 bases between. The germline gives CDR1 DFQATT, CDR2 SNEGSKA (reference sequence). The CDR3 nucleotides read TGCAGTGCTAGTTGGGACACAAGCTCCTACGAGCAGTACGTC. Translated: CSASWDTSSYEQYV.

At least ten counts were recorded for this clonotype. The chain combines TRBV12-3 or TRBV12-4 with TRBJ2-7; possible D gene TRBD1, 7 bases. With 7 bases removed from V and 5 bases from J, the gap between germline ends came to 15 bases. The CDR3 is 13 amino acids. The CDR3 here is CASKDREVNEQYF. The CDR3 DNA follows: TGTGCCAGCAAAGACAGGGAGGTCAACGAGCAGTACTTC.

V usage is TRBV12-3 or TRBV12-4 and J usage is TRBJ1-5; possibly TRBD1 for D (6 bases). This CDR3 has 16 residues. The V gene lost 5 bases and the J gene lost 3 bases, with 17 bases spanning the gap. The CDR3 is CASSSGTGGANQPQHF. As DNA, the CDR3 is TGTGCCAGCAGTAGCGGGACCGGGGGGGCCAATCAGCCCCAGCATTTT.

The chain combines TRBV7-9 with TRBJ2-1, with D possibly TRBD2 on 5 matching bases. Germline loops: CDR1 SEHNR, CDR2 FQNEAQ (reference sequence). Trimming took 3 bases from V and 6 from J, leaving 12 bases between them. The CDR3 length is 14 residues. CDR3 region: CASSLRRAFNEQFF. CDR3 in DNA: TGTGCCAGCAGCTTGCGGCGGGCATTCAATGAGCAGTTCTTC.

This clonotype appeared many times. V gene TRBV20-1 combines with J gene TRBJ2-1, with D perhaps matching TRBD1 or TRBD2 (5 bases each). V dropped 1 base and J dropped 8 bases, with 15 bases sitting between them. In germline, CDR1 is DFQATT, CDR2 SNEGSKA (reference sequence). There are 14 residues in the CDR3. Here the CDR3 DNA reads TGCAGTGCTAGAGCGGGGCTAGCTTTAGATGAGCAGTTCTTC. This gives the protein CSARAGLALDEQFF.

About this clonotype: One base away lies a much larger clone, so this may be a sequencing read error. CDR3 sequence: CGARERETGANVLTF. The DNA of the CDR3 is TGCGGTGCTAGAGAAAGGGAAACTGGGGCCAACGTCCTGACTTTC. This chain joins TRBV20-1 and TRBJ2-6; D gene uncertain. CDR1 and CDR2 (germline): DFQATT, SNEGSKA (reference sequence). CDR3 size: 15 residues.

Notes on this clonotype: A much more abundant neighbour one base away suggests this may be a read error. The J gene is TRBJ2-2, the V gene TRBV4-3; D perhaps matches TRBD1 (5 bases). The CDR3 has 15 residues. Germline V lookup: CDR1 LGHNA, CDR2 YSLEER. The CDR3 spells CASRQDRWGSGELFF. Written as DNA, the CDR3 is TGCGCCAGCAGGCAAGATCGATGGGGCTCCGGGGAGCTGTTTTTT.

This clonotype was picked up many times. This chain uses TRBV20-1 with TRBJ2-1; unclear D gene. The CDR3 length is 16 residues. Germline-derived CDR1 and CDR2 are DFQATT and SNEGSKA (reference sequence). V dropped 5 bases and J dropped 0 bases, with 17 bases sitting between them. The DNA for the CDR3 is TGCAGTGCTTCCCGCACCCTCGAGACCTCCTACAATGAGCAGTTCTTC. Protein sequence: CSASRTLETSYNEQFF.

This clonotype was found a few times. The rearrangement uses TRBV4-3 and TRBJ2-1; possible D gene TRBD1, 6 bases. V dropped 0 bases and J dropped 4 bases, with 13 bases sitting between them. The CDR3 has 16 amino acids. Germline lookup yields CDR1 LGHNA and CDR2 YSLEER. The CDR3 loop is CASSQEGTNSYNEQFF. Written as DNA, the CDR3 is TGCGCCAGCAGCCAAGAAGGGACAAACTCTTACAATGAGCAGTTCTTC.

This clonotype has ten or more counts. The rearrangement links TRBV20-1 to TRBJ2-7; D is possibly TRBD1 (6 bases). Trimming took 5 bases from V and 3 from J, leaving 11 bases between them. CDR1 DFQATT and CDR2 SNEGSKA come from the germline V gene (reference sequence). The CDR3 runs to 12 residues. The CDR3 DNA reads as TGCAGTGCTCCAGACAGGAACTACGAGCAGTACTTC. Its protein is CSAPDRNYEQYF.

In this sample, this clonotype turned up many times. The chain combines TRBV20-1 with TRBJ2-5, with D unclear. V was shortened by 3 bases and J by 5 bases, with 22 bases between the two germline ends. The CDR3 consists of 16 residues. CDR1 is DFQATT and CDR2 is SNEGSKA in the germline V gene (reference sequence). The CDR3 sequence is CSASRINRVAAETQYF. In DNA, the CDR3 is TGCAGTGCTAGCAGAATTAACCGGGTCGCGGCGGAGACCCAGTACTTC.

In its sample, this clonotype was seen a few times. The gene calls are TRBV15 and TRBJ2-1; unclear D gene. The CDR3 totals 13 residues. Germline V CDR1 and CDR2: LNHNV, YYDKDF (reference sequence). Trimming pared 0 bases from V and 10 bases from J, leaving 10 bases between. The CDR3 sequence: CATSRDGLMEQFF. CDR3 DNA: TGTGCCACCAGCAGAGATGGGTTGATGGAGCAGTTCTTC.

The chain recombines TRBV20-1 with TRBJ2-3, with a tentative D call TRBD2 (6 bases). The CDR3 consists of 15 residues. CDR1 and CDR2 from the germline V gene are DFQATT and SNEGSKA (reference sequence). V was pared by 5 bases and J by 0 bases, with 15 bases between. The CDR3 loop is CSADFSGSSTDTQYF. The CDR3 DNA reads as TGCAGTGCTGATTTTAGCGGATCGAGCACAGATACGCAGTATTTT.

This clonotype has at least ten counts. This CDR3 reads CASSLRTANMNTEAFF. In nucleotides, the CDR3 is TGTGCCAGCAGCCTCAGGACGGCTAACATGAACACTGAAGCTTTCTTT. The V call is TRBV11-1, the J call TRBJ1-1; D gene uncertain. Germline V gene data show CDR1 as SGHAT and CDR2 as FQDESV (reference sequence). This CDR3 is built from 16 residues. V was cut by 5 bases and J by 0 bases, with 16 bases left in between. The full variable domain, completed using reference TRBV11-1 and TRBJ1-1, is EAEVAQSPRYKITEKSQAVAFWCDPISGHATLYWYRQILGQGPELLVQFQDESVVDDSQLPKDRFSAERLKGVDSTLKIQPAELGDSAMYLCASSLRTANMNTEAFFGQGTRLTVV.